One and the same sample provided the 2 T cell receptor beta chains below, sequenced in a study of metastatic and nonmetastatic thyroid tumors. From the PCR reads, TCRdb re-called clones with MiXCR. The sample shows under 60,000 clones, roughly a fifth of them seen only once. No treatment had been given to any patient before thyroid surgery. Specimen: blood. These receptors were taken from a male donor with papillary thyroid cancer or a benign thyroid nodule (not recorded which). Some clones in this sample may be carry-over from other donors' samples.

This chain connects TRBV20-1 to TRBJ2-2; TRBD2 agrees at 8 bases. This CDR3 contains 16 residues. Per germline, CDR1 DFQATT and CDR2 SNEGSKA (reference sequence). V gave up 0 bases and J gave up 2 bases; unmatched junction bases: 5. This chain's CDR3 is CSARDQVAGNTGELFF. In DNA, the CDR3 is TGCAGTGCTAGAGATCAGGTAGCGGGAAACACCGGGGAGCTGTTTTTT.

In this sample, this clone turned up a few times. This sample also contains other DNA sequences that code for the same CDR3. The chain couples TRBV12-3 or TRBV12-4 to TRBJ2-2, with no clear D. The CDR3 runs to 13 residues. V lost 2 bases, J lost 8 bases, and 9 bases lay in between. CDR3 residues: CASSLSATGELFF. The CDR3 DNA sequence: TGTGCCAGCAGTTTAAGTGCAACAGGGGAGCTGTTTTTT.